These T cell receptor beta chains were read from a single sample in a study of glioma-infiltrating T cells after dendritic cell vaccination. Profiling relied on immunoSEQ multiplex PCR, and the TCRdb table lists in-frame clones only, not all of them. The sample yields tens of thousands of clones, less than 85% seen once. The specimen comprised blood, sampled after dendritic cell vaccination. Source of these receptors: a human donor with glioblastoma. CDR3s include the opening cysteine and the closing phenylalanine or tryptophan. A D gene is named only where the DNA matches it firmly. Clone sizes are given selectively: once, few, many, or a class where the clone is expanded.

TRBD1	TRBV28	.	TRBJ2-3	CASSLSGQGARDTQYF	TGTGCCAGCAGTTTATCGGGACAGGGGGCTCGGGATACGCAGTATTTT
TRBD1	TRBV5-4	.	TRBJ1-6	CASSPRTGSSYNSPLHF	TGTGCCAGCAGCCCTCGGACAGGGAGCTCCTATAATTCACCCCTCCACTTT
.	TRBV7-3	.	TRBJ1-1	CASSSLPRGNTEAFF	TGTGCCAGCAGCTCTCTACCCAGGGGGAACACTGAAGCTTTCTTT
.	TRBV15	.	TRBJ1-6	CATSRDGQGSSPLHF	TGTGCCACCAGCAGAGATGGGCAGGGGTCTTCACCCCTCCACTTT
.	TRBV27	.	TRBJ2-5	CASSSQRTGFGETQYF	TGTGCCAGCAGTTCACAACGGACGGGGTTTGGAGAGACCCAGTACTTC
.	TRBV7-9	once	TRBJ2-7	CASSLAGTPNEQYF	TGTGCCAGCAGCTTAGCGGGGACACCAAACGAGCAGTACTTC
.	TRBV7-6	.	TRBJ1-1	CASSLGGMNTEAFF	TGTGCCAGCAGCTTGGGCGGGATGAACACTGAAGCTTTCTTT
TRBD2	TRBV15	.	TRBJ2-1	CATSRDRASGRVYNEQFF	TGTGCCACCAGCAGAGATCGAGCTAGCGGGAGGGTGTACAATGAGCAGTTCTTC
TRBD1	TRBV19	.	TRBJ2-6	CASAGQGKSSGANVLTF	TGTGCCAGTGCGGGACAGGGGAAATCTTCTGGGGCCAACGTCCTGACTTTC
TRBD1	TRBV6-7	.	TRBJ1-1	CASSFDRENTEAFF	TGTGCCAGCAGCTTCGACAGGGAGAACACTGAAGCTTTCTTT
TRBD1	TRBV9	.	TRBJ1-2	CASSTGTGGASGYTF	TGTGCCAGCAGCACCGGGACAGGGGGCGCAAGTGGCTACACCTTC
TRBD1	TRBV11-2	once	TRBJ2-3	CASSRQGSFGGDTQYF	TGTGCCAGCAGCCGACAGGGGTCGTTTGGGGGGGATACGCAGTATTTT
.	TRBV7-2	.	TRBJ2-2	CASSLFGGTNTGELFF	TGTGCCAGCAGCTTATTCGGCGGGACCAACACCGGGGAGCTGTTTTTT
TRBD2	TRBV9	.	TRBJ2-7	CASSVGGTSGYEQYF	TGTGCCAGCAGCGTAGGAGGGACTAGCGGCTACGAGCAGTACTTC
.	TRBV6-5	.	TRBJ1-1	CASSQSPGTEAFF	TGTGCCAGCAGTCAAAGTCCGGGGACTGAAGCTTTCTTT
TRBD2	TRBV14	.	TRBJ2-5	CASSQSTPGEGLAQYF	TGTGCCAGCAGCCAATCCACCCCCGGGGAGGGTTTGGCCCAGTACTTC
.	TRBV29-1	.	TRBJ1-2	CSVLTGLANYGYTF	TGCAGCGTTCTAACAGGGTTAGCTAACTATGGCTACACCTTC
.	TRBV7-9	.	TRBJ2-7	CASSLVVAYEQYF	TGTGCCAGCAGCTTAGTTGTAGCCTACGAGCAGTACTTC
.	TRBV6-6	.	TRBJ2-1	CASSPSAYNEQFF	TGTGCCAGCAGTCCTAGCGCCTACAATGAGCAGTTCTTC
TRBD2	TRBV18	.	TRBJ2-5	CASSLTLAGETQYF	TGTGCCAGCTCCCTAACTTTAGCGGGAGAGACCCAGTACTTC
.	TRBV5-1	.	TRBJ2-3	CASSMTGDPTDTQYF	TGCGCCAGCAGCATGACGGGAGACCCCACAGATACGCAGTATTTT
.	TRBV10-3	few	TRBJ2-5	CAISVKETQYF	TGTGCCATCAGTGTAAAAGAGACCCAGTACTTC
.	TRBV28	.	TRBJ2-1	CASTLGLGVGNEQFF	TGTGCCAGCACCCTGGGGCTAGGTGTAGGAAATGAGCAGTTCTTC
TRBD2	TRBV6-4	.	TRBJ2-3	CASSDGGGGDTQYF	TGTGCCAGCAGTGACGGTGGGGGGGGAGATACGCAGTATTTT